The source of this T cell receptor beta chain is a study of T cells after yellow fever vaccination. Study-level points and caveats: Clones that expanded after primary vaccination mostly reappeared after the booster (nearly 98% CD4, about 91% CD8).

The CDR3 loop spans 13 amino acids. V shed 0 bases, J shed 3 bases, and the junction held 1 base outside the gene matches. CDR1 and CDR2 from the germline V gene are DFQATT and SNEGSKA (reference sequence). This clonotype turned up a few times. Its cognate antigen is unknown. TCRdb itself ran the 5' RACE reads through MiXCR, one entry per CDR3 protein. The sample lists 300,000 or so distinct CDR3 sequences, over 10% seen once, with 0.4% to 0.55% in the top ten. V and J are TRBV20-1 and TRBJ2-5; 7 bases align to TRBD2. Material: CD4+ T cells sorted from PBMCs, obtained 45 days after the yellow fever booster vaccination. This TCR was recovered from a young man who received the YFV17D yellow fever vaccine. The CDR3: CSARDGRKETQYF. The CDR3 DNA is TGCAGTGCTAGAGACGGGAGGAAAGAGACCCAGTACTTC.